This T cell receptor beta chain was obtained from a study of shared clonotypes between healthy human individuals. Study results and limitations: In having few donors, the study represented limited genetic and exposure-history diversity. Generation probabilities of non-shared clonotypes were lower (relative to those shared by all four donors).

Profiled with immunoSEQ multiplex PCR; TCRdb holds only in-frame clones, not every one. The data hold about 2,100,000 clones, with 93% observed a single time. With respect to this clone: What it recognizes is unknown.

It was CD45RO-negative cells, positively selected for CCR7, that made up naive CD8 cells, with terminally differentiated effector memory CD45RA+ cells excluded. The V gene's germline CDR1 is ENHRY and CDR2 SYGVKD. V was clipped by 6 bases and J by 10 bases, with 16 bases between them. The CDR3 runs to 13 residues. The specimen sequenced was naive CD8+ T cells from PBMCs. This chain links TRBV10-3 with TRBJ2-1; D not resolved. The TCR originated in a man in his late teens or twenties in good health. Some clones in this sample may be carry-over from other donors' samples. The CDR3 is CAISGVLQEEQFF. CDR3 in DNA: TGTGCCATCAGCGGAGTTTTACAAGAAGAGCAGTTCTTC.